This TCR beta chain was identified during a study of blood T cell repertoires in COVID-19. Study background: COVID-19 samples, acute and convalescent, were from the United States, Italy and Spain.

CDR1 and CDR2 (germline): LGHDT, YNNKEL (reference sequence). V was clipped by 3 bases and J by 1 base, with 9 bases between them. The CDR3 extends over 15 amino acids. Study processing details: Amplification from reference gene primers served as the basis for estimated nucleated cell counts. Method: immunoSEQ multiplex PCR; TCRdb's copy keeps in-frame clones and lacks some. D and trimming come from the DNA, and the V and J calls and clone size come from that table. The sample includes 200,000 or so clones, approximately 90% of them seen just once. Participants, roughly 18 to 100 years old, spanned fewer than 25 US areas. Participants had their cohort set by participant-reported clinical history.

The TCR sequence derives from a woman between 18 and 30 years old in a cohort exposed to, infected with or recovered from COVID-19 (not recorded which). The gene calls are TRBV3-1 (or the pseudogene TRBV3-2) and TRBJ2-2; D perhaps matches TRBD1 (6 bases). Sample: PBMCs or T cells enriched from blood (not recorded which). The CDR3 DNA reads TGTGCCAGCAGCCATCTACAGGGGAACACCGGGGAGCTGTTTTTT. Protein sequence: CASSHLQGNTGELFF.